This T cell receptor (beta chain) was identified during a study of beta chain features in type 1 diabetes. This clone was observed a handful of times. The antigen remains undetermined. Populations obtained by sorting all exceeded 98% purity. Trimming cost V 4 bases and J 5 bases, with 9 bases left between them. CDR1 LNHDA and CDR2 SQIVND come from the germline V gene (reference sequence). The CDR3 is 13 residues long. cDNA synthesis used the whole RNA isolate, giving expressed TCRB sequences. Clones were read by immunoSEQ multiplex PCR, and TCRdb kept only the in-frame ones, dropping some. The sample shows hundreds of thousands of clones, 10% to 12% of them seen only once. Study-wide findings and caveats: All four CD4+ subsets of Type 1 diabetes patients contained TCRB CDR3s that were moderately but significantly shorter. Over-representation of high TCR-expressing cells was a possible consequence of cDNA sequencing. Insertions at VDJ junctions were less frequent in type 1 diabetes patients. These patients also deleted more nucleotides at the same junctions.

V usage is TRBV19 and J usage is TRBJ2-1; D may be TRBD1 (6 bases). The sequence was collected from a woman between 18 and 30 years old in good health. Sequencing was performed on naive CD4+ T cells from blood. CDR3 amino acids: CASSTDRHNEQFF. DNA for the CDR3: TGTGCCAGTAGTACCGACAGGCACAATGAGCAGTTCTTC.